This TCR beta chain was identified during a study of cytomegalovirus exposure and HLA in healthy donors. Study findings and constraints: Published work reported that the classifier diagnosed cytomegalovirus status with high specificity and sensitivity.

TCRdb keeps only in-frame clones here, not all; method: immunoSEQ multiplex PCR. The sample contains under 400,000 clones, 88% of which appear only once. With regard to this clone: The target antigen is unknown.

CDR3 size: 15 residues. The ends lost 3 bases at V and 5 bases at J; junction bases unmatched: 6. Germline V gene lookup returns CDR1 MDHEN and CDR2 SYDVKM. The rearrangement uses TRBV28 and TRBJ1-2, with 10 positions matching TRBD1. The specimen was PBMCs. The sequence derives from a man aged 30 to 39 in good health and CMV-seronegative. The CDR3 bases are TGTGCCAGCAGTTTCGACAGGGGGCGCAATTATGGCTACACCTTC. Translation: CASSFDRGRNYGYTF.